The entry below describes one T cell receptor (beta chain). Its specificity is unknown. Germline assignment: CDR1 SGHNT and CDR2 YYREEE (reference sequence). The CDR3 totals 14 residues. With V trimmed by 3 bases and J by 7 bases, 8 bases remained unmatched. Pooling was applied to second doses at about 4 or about 12 weeks. This table comes from immunoSEQ multiplex PCR, and its TCRdb copy is limited to in-frame clones, with some not included. This table has some 69,000 clones, roughly 80% appearing once. This sample was taken from a study of T cell responses to AZD1222 COVID-19 vaccine. Findings of the study overall: Clonal diversity was possibly underestimated, and the donors were mostly white British, with more females. Close to half of spike-specific TCRs reportedly recognize unmutated variant regions.

This rearrangement joins TRBV5-4 to TRBJ1-2, with 8 bases matching TRBD1. The specimen was peripheral blood, collected 28 days after the second AZD1222 dose. This TCR derives from an adult who received the AZD1222 COVID-19 vaccine. CDR3 amino acids: CASSSQGVLGGYTF. CDR3 DNA sequence: TGTGCCAGCAGCTCACAGGGGGTTCTAGGTGGCTACACCTTC.